The 10 T cell receptor beta chains below come from one sample, sequenced in a study of blood T cells in healthy people across ages (dated by TCRdb to 2015 to 2017). The library was built by means of 5' RACE. The sample was run on an Illumina HiSeq 2500. A second PCR of about 6 to 12 cycles was run with a J-beta primer mix and a sample-barcoded 5' primer. TCRdb trimmed public reads at Q25 via fastp, called clones via MiXCR and kept in-frame beta chains. Entries are consolidated by CDR3 protein sequence, retaining the most common genes and DNA. Present in this sample are around 1.5 million distinct CDR3 sequences, approximately 59% of which were seen just once. Of the sample, 6.5% to 8.5% falls within the top ten clones. Sequenced sample: blood. These receptor sequences come from a man between 18 and 35 years old in good health.

The V gene is TRBV27, the J gene TRBJ1-1, with D hard to call. The V end lost 5 bases, the J end lost 5 bases, and 12 bases lay between the germline ends. Germline V gives CDR1 MNHEY, CDR2 SMNVEV (reference sequence). This CDR3 comprises 13 residues. The DNA of the CDR3 is TGTGCCAGCAGTCTGGAGTGGGCGACTGAAGCTTTCTTT. Amino acids: CASSLEWATEAFF.

This clonotype was seen a handful of times. The V and J genes are TRBV28 and TRBJ2-7, with D perhaps TRBD2 (6 bases). The DNA end is a closer match to TRBJ2-5, so the J assignment may be wrong. The CDR3 is 12 amino acids. Germline CDR1 and CDR2: MDHEN and SYDVKM. This chain's CDR3 is CASKEGGETQYF. The CDR3, as DNA: TGTGCCAGCAAGGAGGGAGGCGAGACCCAGTACTTC.

This chain connects TRBV12-3 or TRBV12-4 to TRBJ2-1; the match to TRBD2 covers 9 bases. CDR3 size: 16 residues. V lost 2 bases and J lost 5; bases outside the gene matches: 7. The CDR3 nucleotides are TGTGCCAGCAGTTTACCCCTAGCGGGGCTCAACAATGAGCAGTTCTTC. This codes for CASSLPLAGLNNEQFF.

The chain links TRBV14 to TRBJ2-1; 7 nucleotides line up with TRBD2. V dropped 8 bases and J dropped 4; count of bases not matched to a gene: 5. Germline-derived CDR1 and CDR2 are SGHDN and FVKESK. The CDR3 is made up of 13 amino acids. The CDR3 loop reads CASGLGVYNEQFF. CDR3 bases: TGTGCCAGCGGACTAGGAGTTTACAATGAGCAGTTCTTC.

V is TRBV29-1 and J is TRBJ1-1, with D maybe TRBD1 (5 bases). Deletions cut 6 bases from V and 13 bases from J, with 24 bases between. Germline-derived CDR1 and CDR2 are SQVTM and ANQGSEA. The CDR3 is 13 residues long. This CDR3 reads CSVAGAGSGGCFF. The CDR3 nucleotides are TGCAGCGTCGCTGGGGCAGGGAGTGGGGGATGTTTCTTT.

The chain is built from TRBV27 and TRBJ2-7; D is possibly TRBD1 (5 bases). The CDR3 loop spans 14 amino acids. Germline loops: CDR1 MNHEY, CDR2 SMNVEV (reference sequence). V gave up 2 bases and J gave up 6 bases, with 14 bases separating them. The DNA of the CDR3 is TGTGCCAGCAGTTTAAACCAACAGGTGCGCGAGCAGTACTTC. This encodes CASSLNQQVREQYF.

V usage is TRBV20-1 and J usage is TRBJ2-5, with TRBD2 matching 8 bases. The J call is in doubt because the DNA end fits TRBJ2-7 better. The CDR3 runs to 12 residues. Germline assignment: CDR1 DFQATT and CDR2 SNEGSKA (reference sequence). CDR3 in DNA: TGCAGTGCTCAGACTAGCGCATACGAGCAGTACTTC. Its translation is CSAQTSAYEQYF.

V is TRBV14 and J is TRBJ2-3, with TRBD2 matching 13 bases. Germline V CDR1 and CDR2: SGHDN, FVKESK. The J segment lost 4 bases and the V segment lost 0 bases, leaving 7 bases of the junction unmatched. The CDR3 extends over 18 amino acids. CDR3 nucleotide sequence: TGTGCCAGCAGCCAAGATTGGCTCGGGACTAGCGGGGCAGATACGCAGTATTTT. Protein: CASSQDWLGTSGADTQYF.

V usage is TRBV29-1 and J usage is TRBJ1-2; perhaps TRBD1 as D (6 bases). This CDR3 region has 15 residues. V lost 7 bases and J lost 6, with 24 bases in between. Germline CDR1 is SQVTM and CDR2 is ANQGSEA. The CDR3 is CSAREGRGFSNGYTF. CDR3 bases: TGCAGCGCCCGAGAAGGCAGGGGCTTCTCAAATGGCTACACCTTC. The full variable domain, rest sourced from reference TRBV29-1 and TRBJ1-2, is SAVISQKPSRDICQRGTSLTIQCQVDSQVTMMFWYRQQPGQSLTLIATANQGSEATYESGFVIDKFPISRPNLTFSTLTVSNMSPEDSSIYLCSAREGRGFSNGYTFGSGTRLTVV.

A word on this clonotype: An end of the junction differs from the germline gene, which may be a read error. The rearrangement links TRBV24-1 to TRBJ2-3; no firm D call. The CDR3 consists of 15 residues. Germline V gene lookup returns CDR1 KGHDR and CDR2 SFDVKD. The CDR3 nucleotides are TGTGCCGCCAGTAACGTCCCGGGCGGCACAGATACGCAGTATTTT. Amino acids: CAASNVPGGTDTQYF.